One and the same sample provided the 18 T cell receptor beta chains below, sequenced in a study of T cells after somatic rescue of genetic block. The method was immunoSEQ multiplex PCR; TCRdb's version includes in-frame clones alone and lacks a portion of them. The sample includes roughly 92,000 clones, 80% to 90% of them seen just once. The sample taken for sequencing was peripheral blood mononuclear cells (PBMCs). All receptors derive from a woman aged 18-29 years.

The chain joins TRBV10-3 to TRBJ2-6; TRBD1 matches 9 bases. The germline V gene encodes CDR1 ENHRY and CDR2 SYGVKD. Trimming removed 5 bases from V and 0 bases from J; junction bases left unmatched: 5. The CDR3 has 17 residues. This CDR3 reads CAISTGGSSSGANVLTF. The CDR3 DNA reads as TGTGCCATCAGTACAGGGGGCTCATCCTCTGGGGCCAACGTCCTGACTTTC.

This chain joins TRBV6-6 and TRBJ1-5; D is ambiguous. The CDR3 runs to 13 residues. Germline assignment: CDR1 MNHNY and CDR2 SVGAGI (reference sequence). V gave up 6 bases and J gave up 0 bases, with 6 bases separating them. The CDR3 coding sequence is TGTGCCAGCAGGCGTGATAGCAATCAGCCCCAGCATTTT. This gives the protein CASRRDSNQPQHF.

CDR3 protein: CASTKREVGELFF. The CDR3 DNA reads as TGTGCCAGTACGAAACGGGAGGTCGGGGAGCTGTTTTTT. The chain recombines TRBV19 with TRBJ2-2; TRBD2 agrees at 7 bases. CDR1 and CDR2 (germline): LNHDA, SQIVND (reference sequence). This CDR3 comprises 13 residues. Trimming took 7 bases from V and 7 from J; bases not matched to a gene: 6.

This CDR3 is CASLPGTDLYEQYF. The CDR3 region has the DNA TGTGCCAGCCTTCCCGGGACAGACCTCTACGAGCAGTACTTC. This sequence joins TRBV6-1 and TRBJ2-7; TRBD1 matches 7 bases. CDR1 is MNHNS and CDR2 is SASEGT in the germline V gene. With V trimmed by 8 bases and J by 3 bases, 10 bases remained unmatched. The CDR3 has 14 amino acids.

The gene calls are TRBV6-5 and TRBJ1-2; D uncertain. Deletions cut 6 bases from V and 4 bases from J, with 12 bases between. Germline V gene data show CDR1 as MNHEY and CDR2 as SVGAGI. The CDR3 spans 13 residues. This chain's CDR3 is CASRTIATYGYTF. The DNA for the CDR3 is TGTGCCAGCAGGACCATTGCGACCTATGGCTACACCTTC.

On this clone itself: A read error may produce the germline difference seen at one junction end. The CDR3 here is CASSSGMNYEQYF. The CDR3 DNA is TGTGCTAGCAGCTCGGGGATGAACTACGAGCAGTACTTC. The chain recombines TRBV7-7 with TRBJ2-7; D perhaps matches TRBD2 (5 bases). CDR3 size: 13 residues. CDR1 is SSHAT, CDR2 FNYEAQ, per germline (reference sequence).

J is TRBJ2-7 and V is TRBV28; perhaps TRBD2 as D (5 bases). The CDR3 extends over 15 amino acids. V lost 2 bases, J lost 7 bases, and 18 bases lay in between. Germline-derived CDR1 and CDR2 are MDHEN and SYDVKM. CDR3 DNA sequence: TGTGCCAGCAGTTTACTTCCGACTACCACGGGGGAGCAGTACTTC. Translation: CASSLLPTTTGEQYF.

Comment on this clone: At the DNA level, this CDR3 is encoded by other sequences in the same sample as well. The gene calls are TRBV19 and TRBJ2-3, with a tentative D call TRBD2 (5 bases). The CDR3 is 12 residues long. Germline V gene lookup returns CDR1 LNHDA and CDR2 SQIVND (reference sequence). With 3 bases removed from V and 5 bases from J, the gap between germline ends came to 6 bases. CDR3 sequence reads: CASSIRGDTQYF. The CDR3 DNA sequence: TGTGCCAGTAGTATCCGGGGAGATACGCAGTATTTT.

The chain links TRBV5-1 to TRBJ1-2; D call uncertain. Trimming removed 4 bases at V and 10 bases at J, with 17 bases between. From germline, CDR1 is SGHRS and CDR2 YFSETQ. The CDR3 has 13 residues. The CDR3 here is CASSPSRTDDYTF. CDR3 bases: TGCGCCAGCAGCCCCTCCCGGACTGATGACTACACCTTC.

Regarding this clone: Other DNA sequences of this sample code for an identical CDR3. The chain uses TRBV7-9 and TRBJ1-2; D may be TRBD1 (5 bases). Germline loops: CDR1 SEHNR, CDR2 FQNEAQ (reference sequence). Between the trimmed V and J ends, which lost 5 bases and 1 base, there was a span of 8 bases. The CDR3 has 13 residues. The CDR3 DNA reads as TGTGCCAGCAGCCCAGACAGTAACTATGGCTACACCTTC. Protein: CASSPDSNYGYTF.

The chain is built from TRBV6-6 and TRBJ2-7; D possibly matches TRBD1 or TRBD2 (5 bases each). The germline V gene has CDR1 MNHNY and CDR2 SVGAGI (reference sequence). Trimming took 3 bases from V and 2 from J, leaving 11 bases between them. This CDR3 spans 14 amino acids. The CDR3 sequence is CASSYGGDAYEQYF. The CDR3 region has the DNA TGTGCCAGCAGTTATGGGGGTGATGCCTACGAGCAGTACTTC.

The chain uses TRBV2 and TRBJ2-1; no definite D call. Germline CDR1 reads SNHLY; CDR2 reads FYNNEI. The CDR3 loop spans 14 amino acids. V was trimmed by 4 bases and J by 3 bases, leaving 10 bases between them. CDR3 sequence reads: CASSVPIYYNEQFF. The CDR3, as DNA: TGTGCCAGCAGTGTACCCATCTACTACAATGAGCAGTTCTTC.

The chain links TRBV28 to TRBJ1-2, with D perhaps TRBD1 (6 bases). Germline V gene lookup returns CDR1 MDHEN and CDR2 SYDVKM. CDR3 length: 14 amino acids. With 3 bases removed from V and 0 bases from J, the gap between germline ends came to 8 bases. The DNA of the CDR3 is TGTGCCAGCAGTTTCAGGGGAGCTAACTATGGCTACACCTTC. Amino acid sequence: CASSFRGANYGYTF.

The V call is TRBV29-1, the J call TRBJ2-3, with D possibly called TRBD1 or TRBD2 (6 bases each). Germline loops: CDR1 SQVTM, CDR2 ANQGSEA. V lost 3 bases to trimming and J lost 4 bases, with 14 bases between them. This CDR3 region has 14 residues. CDR3 bases: TGCAGCGTTGAGGGCGGGAAGGGGGCAGATACGCAGTATTTT. Encoded protein: CSVEGGKGADTQYF.

The V gene is TRBV19, the J gene TRBJ2-7, with 13 bases fitting TRBD2. The length of the CDR3 is 16 residues. CDR1 LNHDA and CDR2 SQIVND come from the germline V gene (reference sequence). J was trimmed by 1 base and V by 5 bases; bases with no gene match: 5. CDR3 sequence: CASSLRTSGGSYEQYF. The CDR3 region has the DNA TGTGCCAGTAGTCTTCGGACTAGCGGGGGTTCCTACGAGCAGTACTTC. The variable domain in full, completed from reference TRBV19 and TRBJ2-7, reads DGGITQSPKYLFRKEGQNVTLSCEQNLNHDAMYWYRQDPGQGLRLIYYSQIVNDFQKGDIAEGYSVSREKKESFPLTVTSAQKNPTAFYLCASSLRTSGGSYEQYFGPGTRLTVT.

The V call is TRBV7-9, the J call TRBJ1-5; no firm D call. CDR1 and CDR2 from the germline V gene are SEHNR and FQNEAQ (reference sequence). Deletions cut 1 base from V and 6 bases from J, with 19 bases between. The CDR3 contains 17 residues. DNA for the CDR3: TGTGCCAGCAGCTTAGGAGGTTACCCCCAAGGTAGTCAGCCCCAGCATTTT. It encodes CASSLGGYPQGSQPQHF.

The chain uses TRBV11-2 and TRBJ2-2, with 11 bases lining up with TRBD2. V gave up 1 base and J gave up 5 bases; unmatched junction bases: 3. Germline V gives CDR1 SGHAT, CDR2 FQNNGV. The CDR3 sequence is 16 residues long. The CDR3 reads CASSLALAGGTGELFF. For the CDR3, the DNA is TGTGCCAGCAGCTTAGCGCTAGCGGGAGGTACCGGGGAGCTGTTTTTT.

The CDR3 DNA is TGCAGCGTCCTCGGGTGGCGGGGAGGGGGCACTGAAGCTTTCTTT. It codes for CSVLGWRGGGTEAFF. The chain joins TRBV29-1 to TRBJ1-1; tentative D call: TRBD1 (6 bases). CDR3 length: 15 amino acids. The ends were cut back, 6 bases at V and 4 bases at J, with 21 bases in the middle. CDR1 and CDR2 (germline): SQVTM, ANQGSEA. Using reference TRBV29-1 and TRBJ1-1 for the parts outside the CDR3, the full variable domain is SAVISQKPSRDICQRGTSLTIQCQVDSQVTMMFWYRQQPGQSLTLIATANQGSEATYESGFVIDKFPISRPNLTFSTLTVSNMSPEDSSIYLCSVLGWRGGGTEAFFGQGTRLTVV.